A selection of T cell receptor beta chains follows, all from one sample in a study of T cell responses to AZD1222 COVID-19 vaccine. The data were produced by immunoSEQ multiplex PCR, yet TCRdb's version contains in-frame clones alone and is incomplete. The sample lists fewer than 100,000 clones, about 88% occurring once. This material consisted of peripheral blood, taken 28 days after the second AZD1222 dose. The receptors derive from an adult who received the AZD1222 COVID-19 vaccine. Both conserved end residues are part of each CDR3. Each record gives: D gene, J gene, V gene, CDR3 protein, CDR3 DNA. D genes are given only for firm matches.

d_gene: TRBD1; j_gene: TRBJ1-2; v_gene: TRBV15; CDR3aa: CATSETGNYGYTF; CDR3nt: TGTGCCACCAGCGAGACAGGGAACTATGGCTACACCTTC
d_gene: TRBD2; j_gene: TRBJ2-3; v_gene: TRBV24-1; CDR3aa: CATSDRHSGTSGRDTQYF; CDR3nt: TGTGCCACCAGTGATCGTCACTCCGGGACTAGCGGAAGAGATACGCAGTATTTT
d_gene: NA; j_gene: TRBJ1-1; v_gene: TRBV5-1; CDR3aa: CASILEAGAFTEAFF; CDR3nt: TGCGCCAGCATCCTTGAGGCAGGGGCGTTCACTGAAGCTTTCTTT
d_gene: TRBD1; j_gene: TRBJ1-2; v_gene: TRBV27; CDR3aa: CASSPTSRTGGNYGYTF; CDR3nt: TGTGCCAGCAGTCCCACCTCCCGGACAGGGGGGAACTATGGCTACACCTTC
d_gene: TRBD1; j_gene: TRBJ1-2; v_gene: TRBV6-5; CDR3aa: CASIPTGNNYGYTF; CDR3nt: TGTGCCAGCATTCCGACAGGGAACAACTATGGCTACACCTTC
d_gene: NA; j_gene: TRBJ1-2; v_gene: TRBV5-6; CDR3aa: CASSLGYHYGYTF; CDR3nt: TGTGCCAGCAGCTTAGGGTATCACTATGGCTACACCTTC
d_gene: TRBD2; j_gene: TRBJ2-2; v_gene: TRBV10-3; CDR3aa: CAIPRGSGSTGELFF; CDR3nt: TGTGCCATCCCCCGGGGTAGCGGGAGTACCGGGGAGCTGTTTTTT
d_gene: NA; j_gene: TRBJ2-2; v_gene: TRBV18; CDR3aa: CASSSRAPTNTGELFF; CDR3nt: TGTGCCAGCTCATCCAGGGCCCCGACGAACACCGGGGAGCTGTTTTTT
d_gene: NA; j_gene: TRBJ2-2; v_gene: TRBV5-5; CDR3aa: CASSLIGLNTGELFF; CDR3nt: TGTGCCAGCAGCTTGATAGGATTGAACACCGGGGAGCTGTTTTTT
d_gene: NA; j_gene: TRBJ1-1; v_gene: TRBV5-5; CDR3aa: CASSLGTVLNTEAFF; CDR3nt: TGTGCCAGCAGCTTAGGCACAGTATTGAACACTGAAGCTTTCTTT
d_gene: TRBD1; j_gene: TRBJ1-5; v_gene: TRBV6-1; CDR3aa: CASSENRGPNQPQHF; CDR3nt: TGTGCCAGCAGTGAAAACAGGGGACCCAATCAGCCCCAGCATTTT
d_gene: TRBD1; j_gene: TRBJ2-5; v_gene: TRBV18; CDR3aa: CASTRQGASKSEQETQYF; CDR3nt: TGTGCCAGCACACGACAGGGGGCTTCCAAGAGTGAACAAGAGACCCAGTACTTC